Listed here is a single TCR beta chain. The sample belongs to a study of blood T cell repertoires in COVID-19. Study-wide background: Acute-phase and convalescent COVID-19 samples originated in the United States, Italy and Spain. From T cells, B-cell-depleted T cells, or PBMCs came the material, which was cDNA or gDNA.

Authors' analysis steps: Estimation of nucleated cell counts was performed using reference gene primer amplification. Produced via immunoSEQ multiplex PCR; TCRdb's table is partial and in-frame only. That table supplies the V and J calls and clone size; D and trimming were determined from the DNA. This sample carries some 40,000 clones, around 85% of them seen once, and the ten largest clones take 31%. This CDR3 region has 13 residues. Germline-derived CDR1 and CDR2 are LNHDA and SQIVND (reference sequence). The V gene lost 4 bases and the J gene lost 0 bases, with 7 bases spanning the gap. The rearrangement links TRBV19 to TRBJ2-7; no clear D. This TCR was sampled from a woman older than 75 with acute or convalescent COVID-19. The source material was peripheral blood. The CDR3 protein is CASSRGTSYEQYF. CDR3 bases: TGTGCCAGTAGTAGAGGCACCTCCTACGAGCAGTACTTC.